This T cell receptor (beta chain) was captured by sequencing in a study of a mutant IDH1 vaccine in newly diagnosed glioma (dated by TCRdb to 2020 to 2023). As for the study more broadly: Vaccination began 4-6 weeks after radiotherapy alone, or alongside temozolomide cycles in the chemotherapy-containing groups. Longitudinal TCRB deep sequencing was done for roughly 23 treated patients, wherever samples were available for exploratory analyses. The roughly 30 treated patients were approximately 62% male and around 38% female, with a mean age of around 40 years. Before enrollment, patients had received standard therapy of radiotherapy alone, temozolomide alone, or radiochemotherapy with temozolomide; most received the combination. Peripheral blood samples were drawn at six visits, namely V03 (baseline), V05, V07, V10, V12 and V13. Visit V12 was the week-35 safety follow-up and visit V13 was the week-47 end of study. Beyond this particular receptor, the publication reports: Immune responses induced by the vaccine were seen in around 93% of patients across multiple MHC alleles. Availability determined which PBMC samples were chosen for TCRB deep sequencing. It was noted by the authors that analyses of patient blood samples could not be reproduced owing to sample limitations. No apparent relationship was observed between pseudoprogression and alterations in the top peripheral T cell clonotypes detected by TCRB sequencing.

With regard to this clone: What antigen it recognizes has not been identified. No quality values exist for individual bases; no much larger clone is one base distant.

The time point label here, explained by the study, means: week 35, safety follow-up. Each vaccine dose, consisting of 300 ug of a 20-mer mutant IDH1 peptide in Montanide, was administered subcutaneously with topical imiquimod. Across visits V03 through V10, patients got a total of eight vaccinations, given in weeks 1, 3, 5, 7, 11, 15, 19 and 23. The donors had newly diagnosed IDH1-mutant astrocytomas of WHO grade 3 or 4 that showed loss of nuclear ATRX. The samples were drawn from NOA16, a multicentre, single-arm, open-label phase I trial in Germany that tested a mutant IDH1 peptide vaccine in humans for the first time. Genomic DNA for TCRB sequencing was extracted from EDTA blood using the DNeasy Blood and Tissue Kit. The library was obtained by the immunoSEQ multiplex PCR assay. The hsTCRB Kit was used according to the manufacturer's protocol to amplify rearranged TCR beta chain sequences. TCRB libraries were sequenced on an Illumina MiSeq. As for the original processing: The proprietary platform of the kit vendor was used for demultiplexing, trimming and gene mapping. TCRdb carries this immuneACCESS record with in-frame sequences only. Its versions omit some clonotypes, under half of them owing to an unresolved V gene in the studies checked, with the rest unexplained. V and J calls and clone size are as listed in that table; D and trimming were resolved from the DNA. The sample contains about 32,000 clones, around 77% of them found a single time. The ten top clones hold about 3.2% of the sample.

Spanning cysteine to phenylalanine, the CDR3 consists of 14 amino acids. Only CDR3 DNA is held: 42 bases, read in frame from base 1. The junction carries 12 bases between V and J, which are trimmed by 0 bases and 5 bases respectively. The germline V gene gives CDR1 as SGHRS and CDR2 as YFSETQ. The sequence was collected from a man in his forties or fifties with glioma. Some clones in this sample may be carry-over from other donors' samples. The chain uses TRBV5-1 and TRBJ2-7, and the D gene may be TRBD1, 5 bases matching. The sequences come from PBMCs, collected from a glioma patient whose treatment included an IDH1 peptide vaccine. Here is the DNA: TGCGCCAGCAGCTTGGGGCAGGGTTTGGACGAGCAGTACTTC. Its protein reads: CASSLGQGLDEQYF. Extended through the reference TRBV5-1 and TRBJ2-7 proteins, this CDR3 yields the full variable domain: KAGVTQTPRYLIKTRGQQVTLSCSPISGHRSVSWYQQTPGQGLQFLFEYFSETQRNKGNFPGRFSGRQFSNSRSEMNVSTLELGDSALYLCASSLGQGLDEQYFGPGTRLTVT.